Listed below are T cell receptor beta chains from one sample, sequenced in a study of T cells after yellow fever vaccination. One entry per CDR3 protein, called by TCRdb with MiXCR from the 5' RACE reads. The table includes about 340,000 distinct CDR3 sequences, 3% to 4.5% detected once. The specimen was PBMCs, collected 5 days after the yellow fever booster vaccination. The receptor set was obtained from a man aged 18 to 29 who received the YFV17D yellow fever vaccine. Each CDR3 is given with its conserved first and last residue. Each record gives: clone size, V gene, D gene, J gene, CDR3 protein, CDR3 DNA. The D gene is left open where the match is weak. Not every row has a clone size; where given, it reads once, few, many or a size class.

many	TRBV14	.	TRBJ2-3	CASSQVGAGDTQYF	TGTGCCAGCAGCCAAGTGGGGGCCGGAGATACGCAGTATTTT
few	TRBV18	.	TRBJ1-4	CASSPRGPLIEKLFF	TGTGCCAGCTCACCACGTGGACCTTTGATCGAAAAACTGTTTTTT
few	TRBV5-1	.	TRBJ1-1	CASRRLPRTAEAFF	TGCGCCAGCCGCCGACTTCCCCGGACAGCTGAAGCTTTCTTT
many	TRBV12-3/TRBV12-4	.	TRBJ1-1	CASSLALSREAFF	TGTGCCAGCAGTTTAGCGCTTAGTCGTGAAGCTTTCTTT
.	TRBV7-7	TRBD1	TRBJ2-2	CASSLGTEATGELFF	TGTGCCAGCAGCTTGGGGACAGAAGCCACCGGGGAGCTGTTTTTT
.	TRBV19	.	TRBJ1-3	CASSSRGLGVGTIYF	TGTGCCAGTAGTTCCCGTGGACTCGGCGTGGGCACCATATATTTT
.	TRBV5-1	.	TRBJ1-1	CASSLVAGALGSLNTEAFF	TGCGCCAGCAGCTTGGTTGCAGGGGCATTAGGGTCACTGAACACTGAAGCTTTCTTT
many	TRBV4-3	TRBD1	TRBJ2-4	CASSQDYRGDNIQYF	TGCGCCAGCAGCCAAGACTACAGGGGGGACAACATTCAGTACTTC
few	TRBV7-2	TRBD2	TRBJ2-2	CASSFLGTSGGTGELFF	TGTGCCAGCAGCTTTTTAGGGACTAGCGGGGGCACCGGGGAGCTGTTTTTT
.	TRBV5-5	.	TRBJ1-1	CASSLGLGSNTEAFF	TGTGCCAGCAGCCTTGGCCTCGGTTCTAACACTGAAGCTTTCTTT
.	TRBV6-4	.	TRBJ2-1	CASRPGNEQFF	TGTGCCAGCAGGCCGGGTAATGAGCAGTTCTTC
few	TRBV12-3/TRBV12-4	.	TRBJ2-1	CASSVGGSGYNEQFF	TGTGCCAGCAGCGTAGGGGGGTCCGGTTACAATGAGCAGTTCTTC
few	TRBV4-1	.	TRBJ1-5	CASGRGSNQPQHF	TGCGCCAGCGGCCGCGGTAGCAATCAGCCCCAGCATTTT
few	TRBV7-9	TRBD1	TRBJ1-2	CASSRTGFYGYTF	TGTGCCAGCAGCAGGACAGGGTTCTATGGCTACACCTTC
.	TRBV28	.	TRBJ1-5	CASATDNQPQHF	TGTGCCAGCGCTACCGACAATCAGCCCCAGCATTTT
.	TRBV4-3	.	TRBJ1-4	CASSPSQAYKEKLFF	TGCGCCAGCAGCCCTAGCCAGGCGTATAAGGAAAAACTGTTTTTT
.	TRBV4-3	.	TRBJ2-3	CASSQEGVTGADTQYF	TGCGCCAGCAGCCAAGAGGGGGTTACGGGGGCGGATACGCAGTATTTT
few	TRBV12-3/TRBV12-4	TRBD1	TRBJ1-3	CASSRTGGAGNTIYF	TGTGCCAGCAGCCGTACAGGGGGCGCTGGAAACACCATATATTTT
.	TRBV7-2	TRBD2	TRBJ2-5	CASSSVAGAQETQYF	TGTGCCAGCAGCTCCGTAGCGGGGGCCCAAGAGACCCAGTACTTC
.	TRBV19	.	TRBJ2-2	CASAVIVPELGELFF	TGTGCCAGTGCTGTCATAGTACCCGAACTTGGGGAGCTGTTTTTT
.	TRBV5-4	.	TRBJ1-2	CASSLPGSPRGYTF	TGTGCCAGCAGCTTGCCAGGTTCCCCCCGGGGCTACACCTTC
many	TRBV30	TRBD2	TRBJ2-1	CAWRKRGVYNEQFF	TGTGCCTGGAGGAAGCGGGGGGTCTACAATGAGCAGTTCTTC
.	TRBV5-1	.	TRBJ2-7	CASSGDLALLSEQYF	TGCGCCAGCAGCGGGGACCTAGCCTTACTTAGCGAGCAGTACTTC
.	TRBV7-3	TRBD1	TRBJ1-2	CASSSQGAVGYTF	TGTGCCAGCAGCTCACAGGGGGCGGTGGGCTACACCTTC
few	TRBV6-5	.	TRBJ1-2	CASSYRSGSSGYTF	TGTGCCAGCAGTTACAGGTCAGGTTCCTCCGGCTACACCTTC
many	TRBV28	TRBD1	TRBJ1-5	CASSLPTGSGNQPQHF	TGTGCCAGCAGTCTACCGACAGGGTCTGGCAATCAGCCCCAGCATTTT
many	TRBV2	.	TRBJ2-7	CASSEASEQYF	TGTGCCAGCAGTGAGGCCAGCGAGCAGTACTTC
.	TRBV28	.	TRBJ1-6	CASDLPGRRNSPLHF	TGTGCCAGCGACCTCCCGGGACGGAGAAATTCACCCCTCCACTTT
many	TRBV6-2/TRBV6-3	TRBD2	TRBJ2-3	CASSRTSGAPDTQYF	TGTGCCAGCAGTAGGACTAGCGGGGCTCCAGATACGCAGTATTTT
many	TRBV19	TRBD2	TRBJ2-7	CASSPRAGGPYEQYF	TGTGCCAGTAGTCCTCGGGCGGGGGGCCCCTACGAGCAGTACTTC
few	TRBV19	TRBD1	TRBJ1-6	CASSISGGYNSPLHF	TGTGCCAGTAGTATATCAGGGGGGTATAATTCACCCCTCCACTTT
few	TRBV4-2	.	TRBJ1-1	CASSQASGETEAFF	TGTGCCAGCAGCCAAGCGAGTGGGGAGACTGAAGCTTTCTTT
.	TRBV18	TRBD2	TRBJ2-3	CASSPPTSGTDTQYF	TGTGCCAGCTCACCACCGACTAGCGGGACAGATACGCAGTATTTT
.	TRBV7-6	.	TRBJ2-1	CASRARLDSYNEQFF	TGTGCCAGCCGCGCTAGACTGGACAGCTACAATGAGCAGTTCTTC
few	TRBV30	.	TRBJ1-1	CAWSGSGQAFF	TGTGCCTGGAGTGGTTCGGGACAAGCTTTCTTT
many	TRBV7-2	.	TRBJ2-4	CASNRDENIQYF	TGTGCCAGCAACAGGGATGAAAACATTCAGTACTTC
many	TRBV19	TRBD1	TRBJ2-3	CASTPSGDRDTQYF	TGTGCCAGTACCCCATCCGGGGACAGAGATACGCAGTATTTT
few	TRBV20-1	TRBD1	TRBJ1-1	CSGERQGVTEAFF	TGCAGTGGTGAAAGACAGGGGGTCACTGAAGCTTTCTTT
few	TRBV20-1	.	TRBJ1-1	CSAPPPPGGLNTEAFF	TGCAGTGCCCCCCCTCCCCCCGGGGGCTTGAACACTGAAGCTTTCTTT
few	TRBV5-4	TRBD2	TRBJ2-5	CASSSRLAGGKETQYF	TGTGCCAGCAGCTCCCGACTAGCGGGGGGGAAAGAGACCCAGTACTTC
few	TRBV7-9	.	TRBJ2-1	CASSPTGQYNEQFF	TGTGCCAGCAGCCCGACCGGACAGTACAATGAGCAGTTCTTC
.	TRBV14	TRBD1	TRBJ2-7	CASSQPGQGEGEQYF	TGTGCCAGCAGCCAACCTGGACAGGGCGAGGGGGAGCAGTACTTC
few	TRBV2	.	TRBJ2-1	CASRTNGGLVF	TGTGCCAGCAGGACTAACGGAGGGCTGGTCTTC
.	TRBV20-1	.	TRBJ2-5	CSARQLSGQETQYF	TGCAGTGCTAGACAGCTTAGCGGCCAAGAGACCCAGTACTTC
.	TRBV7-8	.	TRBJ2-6	CASSLYGSGANVLTF	TGTGCCAGCAGCTTATATGGCTCTGGGGCCAACGTCCTGACTTTC
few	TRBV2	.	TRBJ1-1	CASSVMNTEAFF	TGTGCCAGCAGTGTCATGAACACTGAAGCTTTCTTT
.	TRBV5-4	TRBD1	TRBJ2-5	CASFHRQGGQETQYF	TGTGCCAGCTTCCACCGACAGGGTGGGCAAGAGACCCAGTACTTC
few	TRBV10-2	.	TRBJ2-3	CASSGLATSTDTQYF	TGCGCCAGCAGCGGTTTAGCGACTAGCACAGATACGCAGTATTTT
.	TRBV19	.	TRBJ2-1	CASSIDRGGVNEQFF	TGTGCCAGTAGTATAGATAGGGGCGGGGTAAATGAGCAGTTCTTC
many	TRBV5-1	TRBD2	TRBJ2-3	CASSPRLAGGRNTQYF	TGCGCCAGCAGCCCTAGACTAGCGGGGGGGCGAAATACGCAGTATTTT
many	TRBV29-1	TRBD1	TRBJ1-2	CSVEDAGQAYGYTF	TGCAGCGTTGAAGATGCGGGACAGGCCTATGGCTACACCTTC
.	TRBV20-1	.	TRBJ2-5	CSARTQARLQETQYF	TGCAGTGCTAGAACACAGGCAAGACTCCAAGAGACCCAGTACTTC
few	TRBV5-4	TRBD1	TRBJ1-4	CASSLAQGDEKLFF	TGTGCCAGCAGCTTGGCACAGGGGGATGAAAAACTGTTTTTT
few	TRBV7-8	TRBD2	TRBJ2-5	CASSSRTSGVHQPQYF	TGTGCCAGCAGCTCCCGGACTAGCGGGGTACATCAGCCCCAGTACTTC
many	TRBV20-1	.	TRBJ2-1	CSASDGRPGTEQFF	TGCAGTGCCTCAGACGGACGACCTGGCACTGAGCAGTTCTTC
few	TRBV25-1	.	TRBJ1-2	CASSEGSSYGYTF	TGTGCCAGCAGTGAAGGCAGTAGCTATGGCTACACCTTC
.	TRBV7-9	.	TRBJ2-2	CASQPPTGELFF	TGTGCCAGCCAACCCCCGACCGGGGAGCTGTTTTTT
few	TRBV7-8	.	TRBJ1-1	CASSPTGMNTEAFF	TGTGCCAGCAGCCCAACAGGGATGAACACTGAAGCTTTCTTT
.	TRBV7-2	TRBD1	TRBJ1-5	CASSSGQAYNSNQPQHF	TGTGCCAGCAGCTCAGGACAGGCTTACAATAGCAATCAGCCCCAGCATTTT